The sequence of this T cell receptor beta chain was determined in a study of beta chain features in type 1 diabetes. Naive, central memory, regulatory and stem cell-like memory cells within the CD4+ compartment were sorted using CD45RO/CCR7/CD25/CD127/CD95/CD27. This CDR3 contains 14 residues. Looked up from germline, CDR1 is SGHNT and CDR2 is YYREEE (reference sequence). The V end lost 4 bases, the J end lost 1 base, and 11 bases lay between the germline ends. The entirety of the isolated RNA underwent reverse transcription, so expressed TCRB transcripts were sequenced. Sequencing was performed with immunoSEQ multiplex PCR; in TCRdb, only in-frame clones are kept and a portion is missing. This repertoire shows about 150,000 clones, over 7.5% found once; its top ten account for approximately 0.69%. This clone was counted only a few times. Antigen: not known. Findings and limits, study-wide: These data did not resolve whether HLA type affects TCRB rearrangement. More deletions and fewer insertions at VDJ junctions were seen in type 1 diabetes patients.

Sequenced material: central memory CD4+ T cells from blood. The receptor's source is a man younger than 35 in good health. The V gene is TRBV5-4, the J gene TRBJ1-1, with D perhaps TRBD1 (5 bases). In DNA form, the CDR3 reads TGTGCCAGCAGCGCACAGGTTTCGAACACTGAAGCTTTCTTT. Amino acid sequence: CASSAQVSNTEAFF.